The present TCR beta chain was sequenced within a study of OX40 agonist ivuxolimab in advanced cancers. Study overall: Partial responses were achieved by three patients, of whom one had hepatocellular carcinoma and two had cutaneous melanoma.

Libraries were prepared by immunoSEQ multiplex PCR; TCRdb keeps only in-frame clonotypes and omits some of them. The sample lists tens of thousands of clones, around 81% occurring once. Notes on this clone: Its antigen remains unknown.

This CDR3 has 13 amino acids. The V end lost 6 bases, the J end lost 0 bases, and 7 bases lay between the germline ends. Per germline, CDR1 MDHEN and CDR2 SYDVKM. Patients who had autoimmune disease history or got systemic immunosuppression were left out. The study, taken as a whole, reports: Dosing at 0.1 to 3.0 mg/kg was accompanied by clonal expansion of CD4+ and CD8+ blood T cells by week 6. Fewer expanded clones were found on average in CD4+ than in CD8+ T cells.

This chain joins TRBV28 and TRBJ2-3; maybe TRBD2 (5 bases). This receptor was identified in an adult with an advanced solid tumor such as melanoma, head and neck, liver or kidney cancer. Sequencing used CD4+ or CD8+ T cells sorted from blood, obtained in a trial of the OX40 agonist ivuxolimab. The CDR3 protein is CASRDSSTDTQYF. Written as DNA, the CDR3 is TGTGCCAGCAGGGACTCTAGCACAGATACGCAGTATTTT.